These 32 T cell receptor beta chains were all obtained from the same sample, sequenced in a study of CD8+ T cells in alopecia areata. cDNA reverse transcribed from extracted RNA served as the sequencing template. The assay was immunoSEQ multiplex PCR, and TCRdb's table has in-frame clones only and misses some. This table holds some 150,000 clones, approximately 65% found once. Sequenced input: CD8+ T cells sorted from blood. The origin of the receptors is a human donor in good health.

This chain joins TRBV27 and TRBJ2-5; D may be TRBD2 (6 bases). The CDR3 is 14 residues long. The V end was cut by 3 bases, the J end by 3 bases, with 11 bases between. Germline V gives CDR1 MNHEY, CDR2 SMNVEV (reference sequence). This CDR3 reads CASSFVGRKETQYF. CDR3 nucleotide sequence: TGTGCCAGCAGTTTCGTCGGGAGAAAAGAGACCCAGTACTTC.

The chain employs TRBV9 and TRBJ2-1; 8 nucleotides match TRBD2. Germline CDR1 is SGDLS and CDR2 is YYNGEE. The CDR3 runs to 16 residues. Trimming took 1 base from V and 0 from J; bases not matched to a gene: 3. The CDR3 sequence: CASSVSSGPSYNEQFF. DNA of the CDR3: TGTGCCAGCAGCGTATCTAGCGGGCCCTCCTACAATGAGCAGTTCTTC.

The V call is TRBV7-2, the J call TRBJ2-5; TRBD2 agrees at 11 bases. Trimming cost V 8 bases and J 4 bases; bases outside gene matches: 6. CDR3 length: 14 amino acids. Germline V gives CDR1 SGHTA, CDR2 FQGNSA. The DNA for the CDR3 is TGTGCCAGCGGGAGTAGCGGGAGGGGAGAGACCCAGTACTTC. Translation gives CASGSSGRGETQYF.

This chain connects TRBV20-1 to TRBJ2-7; TRBD1 or TRBD2 may be the D gene (6 bases each). The germline gives CDR1 DFQATT, CDR2 SNEGSKA (reference sequence). CDR3 length equals 11 residues. Trimming removed 6 bases from V and 3 bases from J, with 9 bases in between. The CDR3, as DNA: TGCAGTGCGGAGGGGGGCTACGAGCAGTACTTC. It encodes CSAEGGYEQYF.

The gene calls are TRBV28 and TRBJ2-1, with 11 bases lining up with TRBD2. Germline V gives CDR1 MDHEN, CDR2 SYDVKM. The V and J ends lost 8 bases and 7 bases, in that order; junction bases with no gene match: 10. The length of the CDR3 is 15 residues. Written as DNA, the CDR3 is TGTGCCAGCTCTTTGGGGCTAGCGGGAGGTAATGAGCAGTTCTTC. Residues: CASSLGLAGGNEQFF.

The V and J genes are TRBV2 and TRBJ1-1, with D uncertain. This CDR3 contains 13 residues. In germline, CDR1 is SNHLY, CDR2 FYNNEI. With 7 bases removed from V and 0 bases from J, the gap between germline ends came to 9 bases. The CDR3 DNA is TGTGCCAGCATGCTACTTATGAACACTGAAGCTTTCTTT. It specifies CASMLLMNTEAFF. The full variable domain, with the rest looked up from reference TRBV2 and TRBJ1-1, is EPEVTQTPSHQVTQMGQEVILRCVPISNHLYFYWYRQILGQKVEFLVSFYNNEISEKSEIFDDQFSVERPDGSNFTLKIRSTKLEDSAMYFCASMLLMNTEAFFGQGTRLTVV.

The chain links TRBV5-1 to TRBJ2-1; possibly TRBD2 for D (5 bases). This CDR3 comprises 12 residues. Per germline, CDR1 SGHRS and CDR2 YFSETQ. With 4 bases removed from V and 5 bases from J, the gap between germline ends came to 7 bases. CDR3 in amino acids: CASSGLDNEQFF. The CDR3 DNA follows: TGCGCCAGCAGCGGACTGGACAATGAGCAGTTCTTC.

This clone was found once. The chain has TRBV29-1 and TRBJ1-4; D possibly corresponds to TRBD1 (6 bases). Germline values: CDR1 SQVTM, CDR2 ANQGSEA. V lost 4 bases to trimming and J lost 10 bases, with 13 bases between them. CDR3 length equals 12 residues. DNA for the CDR3: TGCAGCGTTGCGGATAGGGGGGCAAAACTGTTTTTT. Translation gives CSVADRGAKLFF.

The chain links TRBV7-8 to TRBJ1-2; D call uncertain. V lost 5 bases and J 1 base, leaving 11 bases between the germline ends. This CDR3 spans 14 amino acids. The germline CDR1 and CDR2 sequences are SGHVS and FQNEAQ. The CDR3 bases are TGTGCCAGCAGCCCTGAAGGAGTTAACTATGGCTACACCTTC. As protein: CASSPEGVNYGYTF.

This clone was recorded many times. The chain links TRBV29-1 to TRBJ2-1; TRBD2 matches 9 bases. Germline values: CDR1 SQVTM, CDR2 ANQGSEA. The CDR3 has 13 amino acids. The trim removed 4 bases at V and 4 bases at J, leaving 2 bases unmatched. The CDR3 here is CSVALAGYNEQFF. The DNA for the CDR3 is TGCAGCGTTGCACTAGCGGGTTACAATGAGCAGTTCTTC.

The chain carries TRBV14 and TRBJ2-7, with D perhaps TRBD2 (6 bases). Looked up from germline, CDR1 is SGHDN and CDR2 is FVKESK. Trimming removed 6 bases from V and 6 bases from J, with 21 bases in between. The CDR3 has 15 amino acids. For the CDR3, the DNA is TGTGCCAGCAGGGCTTCGGACGGAGGGCCCCTCGAGCAGTACTTC. Translating it yields CASRASDGGPLEQYF.

The rearrangement links TRBV6-5 to TRBJ2-2; D is undetermined. The ends were cut back, 6 bases at V and 5 bases at J, with 7 bases in the middle. The CDR3 contains 12 residues. In germline, CDR1 is MNHEY, CDR2 SVGAGI. CDR3 sequence reads: CASRGWTGELFF. The CDR3 nucleotides read TGTGCCAGCAGGGGATGGACCGGGGAGCTGTTTTTT.

As for this clone: Other nucleotide sequences in the sample specify the same CDR3. The chain couples TRBV7-9 to TRBJ2-5; D is unclear. Trimming removed 6 bases from V and 1 base from J, with 12 bases in between. The CDR3 contains 14 residues. The germline V gene has CDR1 SEHNR and CDR2 FQNEAQ (reference sequence). The CDR3 spells CASSLVGSQETQYF. CDR3 nucleotides: TGTGCCAGCAGTCTAGTTGGCAGCCAAGAGACCCAGTACTTC.

This clone was picked up a small number of times. This chain connects TRBV10-1 to TRBJ2-2, with D unclear. CDR1 is WNHNN and CDR2 is SYGVQD in the germline V gene (reference sequence). The CDR3 loop spans 13 amino acids. Trimming stripped 0 bases from V and 6 bases from J, with 5 bases between. The CDR3 DNA reads TGCGCCAGCAGTGAGTCTTGGGCCGGGGAGCTGTTTTTT. Its protein is CASSESWAGELFF.

This sequence joins TRBV10-3 and TRBJ2-5, with D perhaps being TRBD1 or TRBD2 (5 bases each). CDR1 and CDR2 (germline): ENHRY, SYGVKD. The CDR3 has 14 residues. Trimming removed 6 bases from V and 9 bases from J, with 20 bases in between. This CDR3 is CAISSPTVGAAQYF. The CDR3 DNA is TGTGCCATCAGCTCTCCGACAGTGGGAGCGGCCCAGTACTTC.

This clone occurred a few times. The germline gene is not matched at one end of the junction; a read error may be the cause. The J gene is TRBJ2-4, the V gene TRBV13, with TRBD2 identical over 13 bases. The CDR3 covers 15 residues. Germline V gene lookup returns CDR1 PRHDT and CDR2 FYEKMQ (reference sequence). The CDR3 reads CASSLGTSGMDIQYF. The CDR3 DNA reads TGTGCCAGCAGCCTAGGGACTAGCGGGATGGACATTCAGTACTTC. Full variable domain (outside the CDR3, taken from reference TRBV13 and TRBJ2-4): AAGVIQSPRHLIKEKRETATLKCYPIPRHDTVYWYQQGPGQDPQFLISFYEKMQSDKGSIPDRFSAQQFSDYHSELNMSSLELGDSALYFCASSLGTSGMDIQYFGAGTRLSVL.

Only a few counts were recorded for this clone. The chain joins TRBV27 to TRBJ2-5; a possible D gene is TRBD1 (6 bases). Germline V gene data show CDR1 as MNHEY and CDR2 as SMNVEV (reference sequence). With 3 bases removed from V and 5 bases from J, the gap between germline ends came to 10 bases. The CDR3 is 13 residues long. Here the CDR3 reads CASSFRGQETQYF. CDR3 in DNA: TGTGCCAGCAGTTTCAGGGGTCAGGAGACCCAGTACTTC.

This clone showed up many times. The CDR3 reads CASSVATSNYGYTF. The CDR3 DNA reads TGTGCCAGCAGCGTAGCCACAAGCAACTATGGCTACACCTTC. The V gene is TRBV9, the J gene TRBJ1-2; D gene uncertain. V dropped 0 bases and J dropped 2 bases, with 8 bases sitting between them. The germline V gene has CDR1 SGDLS and CDR2 YYNGEE. This CDR3 contains 14 residues.

The chain links TRBV4-1 to TRBJ1-2; no reliable D call. Trimming shortened V by 5 bases and J by 4 bases, and 20 bases separated the two germline ends. Germline CDR1 is MGHRA and CDR2 is YSYEKL. This CDR3 spans 16 amino acids. CDR3 in amino acids: CASSFRIGRETYGYTF. The CDR3 DNA sequence: TGCGCCAGCAGCTTCCGAATAGGGAGGGAGACCTATGGCTACACCTTC.

J is TRBJ2-5 and V is TRBV27, with TRBD2 matching over 13 bases. V lost 3 bases, J lost 0 bases, and 1 base stayed unmatched. CDR3 size: 16 residues. The germline CDR1 and CDR2 sequences are MNHEY and SMNVEV (reference sequence). CDR3 coding DNA: TGTGCCAGCAGTTTGACTAGCGGGAGGTACCAAGAGACCCAGTACTTC. Amino acid sequence: CASSLTSGRYQETQYF.

V usage is TRBV2 and J usage is TRBJ2-3, with 7 bases aligning to TRBD2. CDR3 size: 14 residues. The junction had 6 bases not matched to a gene; V was cut back by 7 bases and J by 2 bases. The germline V gene encodes CDR1 SNHLY and CDR2 FYNNEI. The CDR3 spells CASKPAGNTDTQYF. The CDR3 region has the DNA TGTGCCAGCAAGCCAGCGGGAAACACAGATACGCAGTATTTT. Complete variable domain (other parts from reference TRBV2 and TRBJ2-3): EPEVTQTPSHQVTQMGQEVILRCVPISNHLYFYWYRQILGQKVEFLVSFYNNEISEKSEIFDDQFSVERPDGSNFTLKIRSTKLEDSAMYFCASKPAGNTDTQYFGPGTRLTVL.

The chain has TRBV5-6 and TRBJ2-1; either TRBD1 or TRBD2 may fit D (6 bases each). The CDR3 extends over 13 amino acids. The germline CDR1 and CDR2 sequences are SGHDT and YYEEEE. Trimming left V 2 bases short and J 7 bases short, with 10 bases between. Written as DNA, the CDR3 is TGTGCCAGCAGCTTAGGGGGGCCTAATGAGCAGTTCTTC. Protein: CASSLGGPNEQFF.

This clone was seen a few times. J is TRBJ1-2 and V is TRBV9; D remains ambiguous. Germline V gene data show CDR1 as SGDLS and CDR2 as YYNGEE. The CDR3 is 11 amino acids. V lost 6 bases, J lost 8 bases, and 11 bases lay in between. The CDR3 protein is CASMNGKGYTF. For the CDR3, the DNA is TGTGCCAGCATGAACGGCAAGGGCTACACCTTC.

This clone was seen a handful of times. The chain is built from TRBV5-4 and TRBJ2-6; D gene uncertain. The CDR3 loop spans 19 amino acids. V was trimmed by 2 bases and J by 0 bases, leaving 18 bases between them. Germline lookup yields CDR1 SGHNT and CDR2 YYREEE (reference sequence). In DNA, the CDR3 is TGTGCCAGCAGCTTCAAAGGGTTCCGCCCGGGCTCTGGGGCCAACGTCCTGACTTTC. It translates to CASSFKGFRPGSGANVLTF.

This clone was recorded a few times. V usage is TRBV29-1 and J usage is TRBJ2-1, with D perhaps matching TRBD1 or TRBD2 (5 bases each). The germline V and J ends were trimmed by 5 bases and 5 bases, with 19 bases remaining between them. Germline V lookup: CDR1 SQVTM, CDR2 ANQGSEA. The CDR3 length is 15 residues. The CDR3 nucleotides are TGCAGCGTTCAAGGGGATGATGGACTGGACAATGAGCAGTTCTTC. Its protein product is CSVQGDDGLDNEQFF.

This clone has only one observation. The rearrangement uses TRBV7-9 and TRBJ2-1; 7 bases fit TRBD2. CDR1 is SEHNR, CDR2 FQNEAQ, per germline (reference sequence). This CDR3 region has 16 residues. V trimming: 0 bases; J trimming: 7 bases; junction bases outside the gene matches: 9. This CDR3 reads CASSLAVGRERNEQFF. CDR3 nucleotide sequence: TGTGCCAGCAGCTTAGCAGTCGGGCGGGAGCGGAATGAGCAGTTCTTC.

The chain joins TRBV19 to TRBJ2-7, with D perhaps assigned TRBD1 or TRBD2 (5 bases each). Germline-derived CDR1 and CDR2 are LNHDA and SQIVND (reference sequence). The CDR3 runs to 13 residues. Trimming removed 3 bases from V and 0 bases from J, with 6 bases in between. CDR3 protein: CASSMGVSYEQYF. DNA of the CDR3: TGTGCCAGTAGTATGGGGGTCTCCTACGAGCAGTACTTC.

This chain uses TRBV5-4 with TRBJ2-7, with D perhaps TRBD2 (5 bases). Deletions cut 2 bases from V and 2 bases from J, with 17 bases between. Germline-derived CDR1 and CDR2 are SGHNT and YYREEE (reference sequence). The CDR3 has 16 residues. The CDR3, as DNA: TGTGCCAGCAGCTTACTAGGTCCGGACGGGCCCTACGAGCAGTACTTC. Residues: CASSLLGPDGPYEQYF.

The V gene is TRBV29-1, the J gene TRBJ1-2; D is unclear. The V gene's germline CDR1 is SQVTM and CDR2 ANQGSEA. There are 11 residues in the CDR3. V was clipped by 4 bases and J by 5 bases, with 8 bases between them. CDR3 protein: CSVVVGYGYTF. The CDR3 nucleotides are TGCAGCGTTGTGGTAGGGTATGGCTACACCTTC.

Turning to this clone: Other nucleotide sequences from this sample produce the same CDR3. The genes are TRBV29-1 and TRBJ2-1, with unresolved D. The ends were cut back, 4 bases at V and 7 bases at J, with 5 bases in the middle. The CDR3 loop spans 10 amino acids. Germline V gene lookup returns CDR1 SQVTM and CDR2 ANQGSEA. CDR3 in amino acids: CSVVGNEQFF. The CDR3 DNA follows: TGCAGCGTTGTCGGAAATGAGCAGTTCTTC.

This clone was counted once. The chain links TRBV27 to TRBJ2-7; 8 nucleotides align to TRBD1. This CDR3 comprises 15 residues. Germline V gene lookup returns CDR1 MNHEY and CDR2 SMNVEV (reference sequence). V shed 3 bases, J shed 3 bases, and the junction held 7 bases outside the gene matches. This chain's CDR3 is CASSFKPGTGYEQYF. The CDR3 DNA reads as TGTGCCAGCAGTTTTAAGCCCGGGACAGGCTACGAGCAGTACTTC.

This clone appeared a few times. The gene calls are TRBV29-1 and TRBJ2-3; the D gene is possibly TRBD2 (6 bases). The CDR3 spans 12 residues. Trimming stripped 4 bases from V and 15 bases from J, with 20 bases between. CDR1 and CDR2 (germline): SQVTM, ANQGSEA. The CDR3 is CSVGGRGGIYYF. The CDR3 DNA follows: TGCAGCGTTGGGGGTCGGGGCGGGATTTACTATTTT.